The entry below describes one T cell receptor beta chain. The data originate from a study of blood T cell repertoires in COVID-19. Background on the study: Spain, Italy and the United States supplied samples that represented acute and convalescent COVID-19. T cells, B-cell-depleted T cells, or PBMCs supplied cDNA or gDNA.

The CDR3 consists of 15 residues. Germline V CDR1 and CDR2: SGDLS, YYNGEE. V shed 0 bases and J 4 bases; nucleotides not matched to a gene: 7. Clones were read by immunoSEQ multiplex PCR, and TCRdb kept only the in-frame ones, dropping some. The sample has about 130,000 clones, over 70% seen once. This clonotype was sampled from a man older than 75 with acute or convalescent COVID-19. The V gene is TRBV9, the J gene TRBJ2-7, with 7 bases lining up with TRBD1. Sequencing was carried out using peripheral blood. The CDR3 bases are TGTGCCAGCAGCGTAGGCGGCGGCAGGGGGTACGAGCAGTACTTC. Its translation is CASSVGGGRGYEQYF.